The 8 T cell receptor beta chains listed next were all sequenced from one sample in a study of blood T cell repertoires in COVID-19. Data came from immunoSEQ multiplex PCR; TCRdb stores just in-frame clones and leaves some out. The profile shows around 100,000 clones, roughly 86% of them singletons. The sequencing input was peripheral blood. Receptors were obtained from a man aged 40-50 years with acute or convalescent COVID-19.

The chain couples TRBV6-5 to TRBJ1-1, with 8 positions matching TRBD1. With V trimmed by 0 bases and J by 4 bases, 7 bases remained unmatched. This CDR3 contains 16 residues. CDR1 is MNHEY and CDR2 is SVGAGI in the germline V gene. The CDR3 loop is CASSYSTGDGATEAFF. The CDR3 bases are TGTGCCAGCAGTTACTCGACAGGGGATGGGGCCACTGAAGCTTTCTTT.

The chain couples TRBV12-3 or TRBV12-4 to TRBJ2-1, with D possibly matching TRBD1 (6 bases). The CDR3 has 13 amino acids. V was clipped by 1 base and J by 10 bases, with 11 bases between them. CDR3 in amino acids: CASSLVSGTEQFF. The CDR3 nucleotides read TGTGCCAGCAGTTTAGTGTCCGGGACAGAGCAGTTCTTC.

CDR3 region: CASSSRFGYTEAFF. The CDR3 DNA sequence: TGTGCCAGCAGCTCTAGATTTGGATACACTGAAGCTTTCTTT. V usage is TRBV11-2 and J usage is TRBJ1-1; D is unresolved. The CDR3 contains 14 residues. V was trimmed by 4 bases and J by 3 bases, leaving 12 bases between them. Germline loops: CDR1 SGHAT, CDR2 FQNNGV.

This chain links TRBV3-1 (or the pseudogene TRBV3-2) with TRBJ1-1, with 9 nucleotides matching TRBD1. Germline V gene sequence: CDR1 LGHDT, CDR2 YNNKEL (reference sequence). There are 14 residues in the CDR3. The V and J ends lost 0 bases and 10 bases, in that order; junction bases with no gene match: 6. CDR3: CASSQDHRGRAAFF. CDR3 DNA sequence: TGTGCCAGCAGCCAAGACCACAGGGGGCGCGCAGCTTTCTTT.

The V gene is TRBV10-3, the J gene TRBJ2-1; TRBD2 might be the D (5 bases). The CDR3 runs 16 residues. The germline V and J ends were trimmed by 0 bases and 2 bases, with 11 bases remaining between them. Germline V gene sequence: CDR1 ENHRY, CDR2 SYGVKD. The CDR3 sequence: CAISESASGAYNEQFF. CDR3 coding DNA: TGTGCCATCAGTGAGTCGGCCAGCGGTGCCTACAATGAGCAGTTCTTC.

CDR3 region: CASTIGGGQPQHF. The CDR3 DNA reads TGTGCCAGCACCATTGGGGGGGGTCAGCCCCAGCATTTT. This chain links TRBV6-5 with TRBJ1-5, with D possibly matching TRBD1 (5 bases). CDR1 is MNHEY and CDR2 is SVGAGI in the germline V gene. Trimming stripped 7 bases from V and 6 bases from J, with 13 bases between. This CDR3 comprises 13 residues.

The rearrangement links TRBV6-5 to TRBJ2-3; possible D gene TRBD1, 5 bases. The length of the CDR3 is 15 residues. V shed 2 bases and J shed 0 bases, with 9 bases lying between them. CDR1 MNHEY and CDR2 SVGAGI come from the germline V gene. CDR3 nucleotide sequence: TGTGCCAGCAGTTACGGGGCGATCAGCACAGATACGCAGTATTTT. Translated: CASSYGAISTDTQYF.

This chain connects TRBV3-1 (or the pseudogene TRBV3-2) to TRBJ1-6; D not certain. Per germline, CDR1 LGHDT and CDR2 YNNKEL (reference sequence). Trimming pared 4 bases from V and 7 bases from J, leaving 8 bases between. The CDR3 runs 13 residues. The CDR3 sequence: CASSPHSNSPLHF. For the CDR3, the DNA is TGTGCCAGCAGCCCCCATTCAAATTCACCCCTCCACTTT.